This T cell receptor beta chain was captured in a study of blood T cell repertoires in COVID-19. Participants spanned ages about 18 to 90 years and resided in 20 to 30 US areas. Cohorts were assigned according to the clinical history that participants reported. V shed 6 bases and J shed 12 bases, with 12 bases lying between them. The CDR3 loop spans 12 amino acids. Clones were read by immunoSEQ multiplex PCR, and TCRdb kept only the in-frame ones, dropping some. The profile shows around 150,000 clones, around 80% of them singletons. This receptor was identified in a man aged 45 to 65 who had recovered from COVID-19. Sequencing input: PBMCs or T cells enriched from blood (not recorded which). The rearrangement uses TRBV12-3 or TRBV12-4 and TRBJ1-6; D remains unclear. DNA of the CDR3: TGTGCCAGCAGAAGTAGACAACTACCCCTCCACTTT. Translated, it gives CASRSRQLPLHF.